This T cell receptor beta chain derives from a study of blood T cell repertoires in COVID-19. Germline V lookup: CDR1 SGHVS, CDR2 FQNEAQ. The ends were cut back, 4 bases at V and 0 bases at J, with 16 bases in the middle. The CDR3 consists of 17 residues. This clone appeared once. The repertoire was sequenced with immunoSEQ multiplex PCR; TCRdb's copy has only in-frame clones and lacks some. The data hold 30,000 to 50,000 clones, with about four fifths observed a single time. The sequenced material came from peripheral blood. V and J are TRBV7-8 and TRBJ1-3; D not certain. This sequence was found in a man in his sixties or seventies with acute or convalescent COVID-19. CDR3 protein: CASSWAPPPSSGNTIYF. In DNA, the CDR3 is TGTGCCAGCAGCTGGGCACCCCCGCCAAGCTCTGGAAACACCATATATTTT.